This paragraph reports one T cell receptor (beta chain). Its target is unknown. This specimen belongs to a study of identical twins. TCRdb used MiXCR to reprocess the 5' RACE reads, holding one entry per CDR3 protein. Here the sample spans about 530,000 distinct CDR3 sequences, nearly 15% being singletons. Germline V gene data show CDR1 as SEHNR and CDR2 as FQNEAQ (reference sequence). Deletions cut 0 bases from V and 6 bases from J, with 8 bases between. The CDR3 spans 13 residues. Study-wide findings and caveats: Whereas memory repertoires showed no such difference, abundant cord blood beta clonotypes carried fewer insertions.

The data were also submitted as part of a second study, on yellow fever vaccine responses in identical twins.

Sequenced material: CD4+ T cells sorted from blood. The chain joins TRBV7-9 to TRBJ1-2; TRBD1 might be the D (5 bases). The TCR was taken from a woman aged 18-29 years in good health. CDR3 DNA sequence: TGTGCCAGCAGCTTAGCGGCAGGGCATGGCTACACCTTC. Its protein is CASSLAAGHGYTF.